The clone carrying this T cell receptor beta chain was recorded many times. Its specificity is not known. Trimming at V came to 0 bases and at J to 7 bases, leaving 9 bases not matched to a gene. This CDR3 is 16 amino acids long. From germline, CDR1 is DFQATT and CDR2 SNEGSKA (reference sequence). TCRdb called the 5' RACE reads again in MiXCR, with one record for every CDR3 protein. The profile shows about 130,000 distinct CDR3 sequences, 7% of them singletons. This sample was taken from a study of CD8 T cells in ankylosing spondylitis. Study-wide findings and caveats: Eight highly homologous variants formed a TCR beta motif that appeared characteristic of ankylosing spondylitis blood. The authors reported significant enrichment of disease-linked clones in matched ankylosing spondylitis synovial fluid.

The genes are TRBV20-1 and TRBJ2-1; TRBD2 matches at 10 bases. Sequenced sample: blood, either unsorted or a sorted T cell fraction (not recorded which). The sequence came from a male donor with ankylosing spondylitis or in good health (not recorded which). CDR3 sequence reads: CSARDFVAGGGNEQFF. The DNA of the CDR3 is TGCAGTGCTAGAGATTTTGTAGCGGGAGGAGGGAATGAGCAGTTCTTC.